These T cell receptor beta chains were read from a single sample in a study of cytomegalovirus exposure and HLA in healthy donors. Assay: immunoSEQ multiplex PCR; the TCRdb copy retains only in-frame clones and omits some. The repertoire holds 150,000 to 200,000 clones, with roughly 77% as singletons. Sequencing was carried out using PBMCs. Source of these receptors: a woman between 50 and 59 years old in good health and CMV-seronegative. CDR3s include the opening cysteine and the closing phenylalanine or tryptophan. The D gene is left open where the match is weak. Rows give clone size only sometimes, using once, few, many, or a class for an expanded clone.

CDR3aa | CDR3nt | abundance | v_gene | d_gene | j_gene
CASSLGVRGGQGAKNIQYF | TGTGCCAGCAGCTTAGGGGTTCGGGGAGGGCAAGGAGCCAAAAACATTCAGTACTTC | NA | TRBV7-9 | TRBD2 | TRBJ2-4
CASSERTGVVQPQHF | TGTGCCAGCAGTGAAAGGACAGGGGTGGTTCAGCCCCAGCATTTT | NA | TRBV28 | TRBD1 | TRBJ1-5
CASSDGELDRVNTEAFF | TGTGCCAGCAGCGACGGCGAGCTGGACAGGGTGAACACTGAAGCTTTCTTT | NA | TRBV11-2 | TRBD1 | TRBJ1-1
CASSPWGGEGYTF | TGTGCCAGCAGTCCCTGGGGGGGGGAAGGCTACACCTTC | NA | TRBV27 | NA | TRBJ1-2
CASSLTGGKNTEAFF | TGTGCCAGCTCACTGACAGGGGGGAAGAACACTGAAGCTTTCTTT | NA | TRBV18 | TRBD1 | TRBJ1-1
CASSEAGQGAYEQYF | TGTGCCAGCAGTGAAGCTGGACAGGGGGCCTACGAGCAGTACTTC | NA | TRBV2 | TRBD1 | TRBJ2-7
CSVGLAGYNEQFF | TGCAGCGTTGGCCTAGCGGGCTACAATGAGCAGTTCTTC | NA | TRBV29-1 | TRBD2 | TRBJ2-1
CASSIGAGSRGYTF | TGTGCCAGTAGTATAGGCGCGGGATCCCGTGGCTACACCTTC | NA | TRBV19 | NA | TRBJ1-2
CASSRDTYNSPLHF | TGTGCCAGCAGCCGCGACACTTATAATTCACCCCTCCACTTT | NA | TRBV11-3 | NA | TRBJ1-6
CASSPGTGDEQFF | TGTGCCAGCTCACCAGGGACAGGGGATGAGCAGTTCTTC | NA | TRBV18 | TRBD1 | TRBJ2-1
CASSKLQDGGLGNTDTQYF | TGTGCCAGCAGCAAATTGCAGGACGGTGGACTTGGGAACACAGATACGCAGTATTTT | NA | TRBV21-1 | NA | TRBJ2-3
CASSRGTGGTWTEAFF | TGCGCCAGCAGCCGGGGGACAGGGGGAACGTGGACTGAAGCTTTCTTT | NA | TRBV4-1 | TRBD1 | TRBJ1-1
CASRYGTGGRNEQFF | TGTGCCAGCAGATACGGGACAGGAGGTCGGAATGAGCAGTTCTTC | once | TRBV6-5 | TRBD1 | TRBJ2-1
CASSSGLDRYEQYF | TGCGCCAGCAGCTCGGGACTAGACCGCTACGAGCAGTACTTC | NA | TRBV5-1 | TRBD2 | TRBJ2-7
CATGTSRYNEQFF | TGTGCCACCGGGACTAGCAGATACAATGAGCAGTTCTTC | NA | TRBV19 | TRBD2 | TRBJ2-1
CSVSGTSSHEQFF | TGCAGCGTATCCGGGACTAGCTCCCATGAGCAGTTCTTC | NA | TRBV29-1 | TRBD2 | TRBJ2-1
CASSLISRTGSLNEQYF | TGTGCCAGCAGCCTAATTTCCCGGACAGGGAGTCTAAACGAGCAGTACTTC | NA | TRBV11-2 | TRBD1 | TRBJ2-7
CASSPTSGGTGELFF | TGTGCCAGCAGCCCGACATCCGGGGGCACCGGGGAGCTGTTTTTT | NA | TRBV7-3 | NA | TRBJ2-2
CASSLSEVDTQYF | TGTGCCAGCAGCTTATCGGAGGTAGATACGCAGTATTTT | NA | TRBV7-3 | NA | TRBJ2-3
CSVGQVGEKLFF | TGCAGCGTTGGGCAGGTCGGTGAAAAACTGTTTTTT | few | TRBV29-1 | NA | TRBJ1-4
CASRRRGTEAFF | TGTGCCAGCAGACGAAGGGGGACTGAAGCTTTCTTT | few | TRBV6-5 | NA | TRBJ1-1
CASSSQGGNTEAFF | TGTGCCAGCAGCTCGCAGGGGGGGAACACTGAAGCTTTCTTT | NA | TRBV7-2 | TRBD1 | TRBJ1-1
CASSLASKLKNNEQFF | TGTGCCAGCAGCTTAGCGTCTAAACTGAAGAACAATGAGCAGTTCTTC | NA | TRBV7-9 | NA | TRBJ2-1
CASSSRDSYEQYF | TGTGCCAGCAGTTCTCGGGATTCCTACGAGCAGTACTTC | once | TRBV27 | NA | TRBJ2-7
CASRTGQKRSGEAEAFF | TGTGCCAGTAGGACAGGGCAAAAAAGGAGTGGGGAGGCTGAAGCTTTCTTT | NA | TRBV19 | TRBD1 | TRBJ1-1
CASSVAANTGELFF | TGTGCCAGCAGCGTCGCGGCGAACACCGGGGAGCTGTTTTTT | once | TRBV9 | NA | TRBJ2-2
CASSQDRGYGYTF | TGTGCCAGCAGCCAAGATCGGGGTTATGGCTACACCTTC | NA | TRBV14 | NA | TRBJ1-2
CASSPRGNTEAFF | TGTGCCAGCAGCCCGCGGGGGAACACTGAAGCTTTCTTT | NA | TRBV7-2 | NA | TRBJ1-1
CASSWRLAGENNEQFF | TGCGCCAGCAGCTGGAGACTAGCGGGAGAAAACAATGAGCAGTTCTTC | NA | TRBV5-1 | TRBD2 | TRBJ2-1
CASSPDRAEETQYF | TGTGCCAGCAGCCCGGACAGGGCCGAAGAGACCCAGTACTTC | NA | TRBV27 | TRBD1 | TRBJ2-5
CASSLTDLGGQPQHF | TGTGCCAGCAGCTTAACGGACCTCGGGGGTCAGCCCCAGCATTTT | NA | TRBV7-2 | NA | TRBJ1-5
CASSVRNTEAFF | TGTGCCAGCAGTGTTCGGAACACTGAAGCTTTCTTT | NA | TRBV2 | NA | TRBJ1-1
CASSISLVNTDTQYF | TGTGCCAGTAGTATATCTTTAGTCAACACAGATACGCAGTATTTT | NA | TRBV19 | NA | TRBJ2-3